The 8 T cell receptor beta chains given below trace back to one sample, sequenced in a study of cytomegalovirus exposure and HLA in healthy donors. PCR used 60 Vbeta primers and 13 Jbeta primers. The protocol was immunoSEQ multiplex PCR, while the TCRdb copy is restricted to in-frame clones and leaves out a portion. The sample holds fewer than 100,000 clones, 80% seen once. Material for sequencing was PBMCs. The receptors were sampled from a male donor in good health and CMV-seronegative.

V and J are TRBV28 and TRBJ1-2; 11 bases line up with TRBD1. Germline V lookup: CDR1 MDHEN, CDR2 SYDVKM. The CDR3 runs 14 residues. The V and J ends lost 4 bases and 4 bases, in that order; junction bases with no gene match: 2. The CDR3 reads CASSWDRGSYGYTF. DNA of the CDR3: TGTGCCAGCAGTTGGGACAGGGGGAGCTATGGCTACACCTTC.

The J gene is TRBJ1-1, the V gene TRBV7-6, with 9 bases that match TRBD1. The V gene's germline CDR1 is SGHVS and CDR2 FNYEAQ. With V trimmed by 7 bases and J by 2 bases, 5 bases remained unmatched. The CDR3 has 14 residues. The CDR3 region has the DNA TGTGCCAGCATACGGGACAGGGAAAACACTGAAGCTTTCTTT. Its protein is CASIRDRENTEAFF.

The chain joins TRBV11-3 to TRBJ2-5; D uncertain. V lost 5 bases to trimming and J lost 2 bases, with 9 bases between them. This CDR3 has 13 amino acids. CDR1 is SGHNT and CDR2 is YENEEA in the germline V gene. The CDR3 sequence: CASSLNSQETQYF. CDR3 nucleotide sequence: TGTGCCAGCAGCCTAAATTCTCAAGAGACCCAGTACTTC.

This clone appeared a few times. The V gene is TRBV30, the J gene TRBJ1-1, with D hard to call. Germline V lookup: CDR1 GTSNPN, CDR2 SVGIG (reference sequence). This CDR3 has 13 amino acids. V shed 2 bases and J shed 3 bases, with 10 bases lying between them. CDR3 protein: CAWSFHRDTEAFF. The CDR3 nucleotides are TGTGCCTGGAGTTTTCATCGGGACACTGAAGCTTTCTTT.

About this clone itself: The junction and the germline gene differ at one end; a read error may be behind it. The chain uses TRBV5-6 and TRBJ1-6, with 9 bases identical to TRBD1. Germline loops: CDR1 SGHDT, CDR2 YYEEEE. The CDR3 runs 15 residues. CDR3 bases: TGTGCCAGCAGCCTGGGACAGGGCTATAATTCACCCCTCCCCTTT. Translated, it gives CASSLGQGYNSPLPF. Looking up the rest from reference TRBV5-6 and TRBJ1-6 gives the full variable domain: DAGVTQSPTHLIKTRGQQVTLRCSPKSGHDTVSWYQQALGQGPQFIFQYYEEEERQRGNFPDRFSGHQFPNYSSELNVNALLLGDSALYLCASSLGQGYNSPLPFGNGTRLTVT.

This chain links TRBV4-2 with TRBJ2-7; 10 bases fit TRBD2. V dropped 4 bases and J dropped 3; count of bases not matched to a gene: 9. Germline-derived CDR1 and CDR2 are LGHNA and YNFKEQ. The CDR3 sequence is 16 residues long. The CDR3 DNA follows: TGTGCCAGCAGCCTGCTGGGGGGGACTAGCGACTACGAGCAGTACTTC. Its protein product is CASSLLGGTSDYEQYF.

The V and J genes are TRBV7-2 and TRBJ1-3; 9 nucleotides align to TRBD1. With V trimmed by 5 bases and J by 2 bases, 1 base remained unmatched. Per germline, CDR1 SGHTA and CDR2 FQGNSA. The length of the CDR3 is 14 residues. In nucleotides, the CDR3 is TGTGCCAGCAGCCGGACAGGGGCTGGAAACACCATATATTTT. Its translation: CASSRTGAGNTIYF.

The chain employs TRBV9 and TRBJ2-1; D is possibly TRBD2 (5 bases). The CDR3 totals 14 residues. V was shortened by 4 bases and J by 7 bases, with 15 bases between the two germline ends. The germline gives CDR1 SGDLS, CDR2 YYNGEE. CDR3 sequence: CASSPQSWENEQFF. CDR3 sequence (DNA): TGTGCCAGCAGCCCCCAAAGTTGGGAGAATGAGCAGTTCTTC.